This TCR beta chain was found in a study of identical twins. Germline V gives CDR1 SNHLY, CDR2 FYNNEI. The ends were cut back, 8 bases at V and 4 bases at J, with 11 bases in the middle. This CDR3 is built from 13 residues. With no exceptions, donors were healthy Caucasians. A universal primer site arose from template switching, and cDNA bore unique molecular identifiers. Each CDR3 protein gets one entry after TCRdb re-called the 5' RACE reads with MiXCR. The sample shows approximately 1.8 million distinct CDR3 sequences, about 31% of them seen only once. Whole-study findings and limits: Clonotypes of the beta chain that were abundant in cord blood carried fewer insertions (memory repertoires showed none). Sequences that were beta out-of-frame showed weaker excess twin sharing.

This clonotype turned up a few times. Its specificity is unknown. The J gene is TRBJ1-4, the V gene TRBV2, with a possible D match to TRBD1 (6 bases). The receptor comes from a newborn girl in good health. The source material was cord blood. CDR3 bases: TGTGCCAGCCGGACAGCAGTTAATGAAAAACTGTTTTTT. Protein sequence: CASRTAVNEKLFF.